This record covers a single T cell receptor beta chain. V was pared by 0 bases and J by 1 base, with 7 bases between. Germline lookup yields CDR1 MNHNS and CDR2 SASEGT. The CDR3 totals 16 residues. The assay was immunoSEQ multiplex PCR, and TCRdb's table has in-frame clones only and misses some. The table shows roughly 70,000 clones, with 94% occurring only once. The entry originates in a study of control samples from healthy donors and cancer patients. The chain carries TRBV6-1 and TRBJ1-6, with D unresolved. The TCR sequence derives from a woman aged 30 to 39 in good health. Sequencing was done on a sample of blood. DNA of the CDR3: TGTGCCAGCAGTGAAGCACTCGGGTCCTATAATTCACCCCTCCACTTT. Translation: CASSEALGSYNSPLHF.